The rows below give T cell receptor beta chains drawn from one sample of a study of beta chain features in type 1 diabetes. Profiling relied on immunoSEQ multiplex PCR, and the TCRdb table lists in-frame clones only, not all of them. Of hundreds of thousands of clones detected, about 14% appear once; the ten largest clones hold approximately 0.099%. Sequencing was carried out using naive CD4+ T cells from blood. The receptors here all came from a man aged 18-30 years in good health. Each CDR3 is given with its conserved first and last residue. A D gene is named only where the DNA matches it firmly. Size values are once, few and many counts, or a class for expanded clones, and some rows have none.

clone_size	v_call	d_call	j_call	cdr3_nt	cdr3_aa
.	TRBV7-9	.	TRBJ2-7	TGTGCCAGCAGCTTAATCACTGGTAGCTCCTACGAGCAGTACTTC	CASSLITGSSYEQYF
.	TRBV11-3	.	TRBJ2-1	TGTGCCAGCAGCAGCAGGGCATTTGGCTCCTACAATGAGCAGTTCTTC	CASSSRAFGSYNEQFF
few	TRBV7-9	TRBD1	TRBJ2-4	TGTGCCAGCAGCTTGGGACAGAGAAACATTCAGTACTTC	CASSLGQRNIQYF
few	TRBV2	.	TRBJ2-6	TGTGCCAGCAGTGTCGTACCCGGTGGGGCCAACGTCCTGACTTTC	CASSVVPGGANVLTF
few	TRBV29-1	.	TRBJ2-3	TGCAGCGGATCGACACCAGCCACAGATACGCAGTATTTT	CSGSTPATDTQYF
.	TRBV19	TRBD1	TRBJ2-7	TGTGCCACCGACAGGGGGCCCGGTTACGAGCAGTACTTC	CATDRGPGYEQYF
.	TRBV18	TRBD1	TRBJ2-7	TGTGCCAGCTCACTCACAGGGGGCGCGGACGAGCAGTACTTC	CASSLTGGADEQYF
few	TRBV2	TRBD2	TRBJ2-1	TGTGCCAGCAGTGAAGAGGGACTAGCGGTCAATGAGCAGTTCTTC	CASSEEGLAVNEQFF
.	TRBV4-3	.	TRBJ1-1	TGCGCCAGCAGCCAAGTTACTGGATTGAACACTGAAGCTTTCTTT	CASSQVTGLNTEAFF
.	TRBV30	TRBD1	TRBJ2-2	TGTGCCTGGAGTGTAGGCTGGTCGGACAGGGGGCGAACCGGGGAGCTGTTTTTT	CAWSVGWSDRGRTGELFF
few	TRBV14	.	TRBJ1-1	TGTGCCAGCAGCCCTACCATGTTAAAGGGCACTGAAGCTTTCTTT	CASSPTMLKGTEAFF
.	TRBV28	.	TRBJ2-7	TGTGCCAGCAGTTTAGGGGGGCCCGGCTCCTACGAGCAGTACTTC	CASSLGGPGSYEQYF
few	TRBV6-4	.	TRBJ2-1	TGTGCCAGCAGTGACAAGGGGGATAGCAATGAGCAGTTCTTC	CASSDKGDSNEQFF
few	TRBV2	.	TRBJ1-4	TGTGCCAGCGGTTCCAGGGCCCGTGGAGAAAAACTGTTTTTT	CASGSRARGEKLFF
.	TRBV2	.	TRBJ2-6	TGTGCCAGCAGTGAAGTAGGGTCTGGGGCCAACGTCCTGACTTTC	CASSEVGSGANVLTF
.	TRBV20-1	.	TRBJ1-2	TGCAGTGCTTATAACTATGGCTACACCTTC	CSAYNYGYTF
.	TRBV7-9	.	TRBJ2-7	TGTGCCAGCAGCTTTTTCGGAGACAAGCCCTACGAGCAGTACTTC	CASSFFGDKPYEQYF
few	TRBV7-3	.	TRBJ1-1	TGTGCCAGCAGCTTAAGGGGTGACACTGAAGCTTTCTTT	CASSLRGDTEAFF
.	TRBV5-8	.	TRBJ2-5	TGTGCCAGCAGCTTACAGAGGGCGCTCCAAGAGACCCAGTACTTC	CASSLQRALQETQYF
few	TRBV10-3	.	TRBJ1-1	TGTGCCTCAAAGCGACTGAACACTGAAGCTTTCTTT	CASKRLNTEAFF
few	TRBV29-1	.	TRBJ2-3	TGCAGCGTTGTGGGGTCGGGCAGCACAGATACGCAGTATTTT	CSVVGSGSTDTQYF
.	TRBV7-9	TRBD2	TRBJ2-7	TGTGCCAGCAGACCCCCTAGCGGGGGTTCCTACGAGCAGTACTTC	CASRPPSGGSYEQYF
few	TRBV5-1	.	TRBJ1-2	TGCGCCAGCAGCTTGGACAGGACAAACTATGGCTACACCTTC	CASSLDRTNYGYTF
.	TRBV9	.	TRBJ2-6	TGTGCCAGCAGCGCATACTCTGGGGCCAACGTCCTGACTTTC	CASSAYSGANVLTF
few	TRBV19	TRBD1	TRBJ2-1	TGTGCCAGTAGTGTTAGGGACAGACCCGTCCGCGGTGACAATGAGCAGTTCTTC	CASSVRDRPVRGDNEQFF
.	TRBV7-2	TRBD2	TRBJ2-1	TGTGCCAGCAGCTTAGAACTAGCGGGTAACAATGAGCAGTTCTTC	CASSLELAGNNEQFF
few	TRBV28	.	TRBJ1-2	TGTGCCAGCGGATACTATGGCTACACCTTC	CASGYYGYTF
few	TRBV7-2	TRBD1	TRBJ2-7	TGTGCCAGCAGCTCGCGCCCGGGACAGGGGTGGGACGAGCAGTACTTC	CASSSRPGQGWDEQYF
few	TRBV6-6	.	TRBJ1-2	TGTGCCAGCAGTTATGGGTACACCAACTATGGCTACACCTTC	CASSYGYTNYGYTF
.	TRBV29-1	TRBD1	TRBJ1-4	TGCAGCGTTGAAGGAGACAGGGGTGTAGGTGAAAAACTGTTTTTT	CSVEGDRGVGEKLFF
few	TRBV27	TRBD1	TRBJ1-4	TGTGCCAGCAGTCCCGATCAGGGGGCGGTGGCGGGAGAAAAACTGTTTTTT	CASSPDQGAVAGEKLFF
once	TRBV15	TRBD2	TRBJ2-1	TGTGCCACCAGCAGAGAGAGGAGGATTACTAGCGGGAGGGGCGAGGAGCAGTTCTTC	CATSRERRITSGRGEEQFF
few	TRBV6-1	TRBD1	TRBJ1-2	TGTGCCAGCAGTTTTGGACAGGGGACTTACGGCTACACCTTC	CASSFGQGTYGYTF
.	TRBV7-2	TRBD2	TRBJ2-2	TGTGCCAGCAGCGTCAGACTAGCTACCCCCACCGGGGAGCTGTTTTTT	CASSVRLATPTGELFF
.	TRBV7-2	.	TRBJ2-6	TGTGCCAGCAGCCTAGGGTCTGGGGCCAACGTCCTGACTTTC	CASSLGSGANVLTF
.	TRBV6-5	TRBD1	TRBJ1-2	TGTGCCAGCAGTACGGGACAGGGCTATGGCTACACCTTC	CASSTGQGYGYTF
.	TRBV4-3	.	TRBJ2-5	TGCGCCAGCCGGTTTGGAGGGGAACAAGAGACCCAGTACTTC	CASRFGGEQETQYF